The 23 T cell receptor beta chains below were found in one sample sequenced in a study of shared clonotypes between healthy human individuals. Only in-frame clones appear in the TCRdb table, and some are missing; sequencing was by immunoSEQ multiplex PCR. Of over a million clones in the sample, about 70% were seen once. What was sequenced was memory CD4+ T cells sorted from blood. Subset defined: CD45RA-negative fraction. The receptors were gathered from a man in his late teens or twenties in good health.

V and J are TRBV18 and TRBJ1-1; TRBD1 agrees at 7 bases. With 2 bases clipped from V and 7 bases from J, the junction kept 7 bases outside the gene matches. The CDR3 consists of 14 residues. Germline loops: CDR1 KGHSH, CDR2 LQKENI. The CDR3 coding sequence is TGTGCCAGCTCACCAACCGGGGGACAGAATGAAGCTTTCTTT. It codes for CASSPTGGQNEAFF.

DNA for the CDR3: TGTGCCAGCTCAACGACGGGCGGGGGAGGAAACACCATATATTTT. It encodes CASSTTGGGGNTIYF. The chain links TRBV6-5 to TRBJ1-3; maybe TRBD1 (5 bases). The CDR3 consists of 15 residues. Germline V lookup: CDR1 MNHEY, CDR2 SVGAGI. V lost 8 bases and J lost 4, with 18 bases in between.

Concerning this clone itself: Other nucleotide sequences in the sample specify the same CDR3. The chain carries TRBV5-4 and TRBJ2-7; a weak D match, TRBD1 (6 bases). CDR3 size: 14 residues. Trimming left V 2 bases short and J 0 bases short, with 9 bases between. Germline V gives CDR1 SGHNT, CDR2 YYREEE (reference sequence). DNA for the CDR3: TGTGCCAGCAGCTTTGACAGGTTCTCCTACGAGCAGTACTTC. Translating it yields CASSFDRFSYEQYF.

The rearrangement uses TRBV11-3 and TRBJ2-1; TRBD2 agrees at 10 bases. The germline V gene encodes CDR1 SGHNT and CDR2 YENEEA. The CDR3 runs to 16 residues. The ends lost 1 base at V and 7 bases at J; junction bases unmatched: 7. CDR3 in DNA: TGTGCCAGCAGCTTAGGAGGGAGCGGGGGGGCTAATGAGCAGTTCTTC. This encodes CASSLGGSGGANEQFF. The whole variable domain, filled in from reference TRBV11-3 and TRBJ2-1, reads EAGVVQSPRYKIIEKKQPVAFWCNPISGHNTLYWYLQNLGQGPELLIRYENEEAVDDSQLPKDRFSAERLKGVDSTLKIQPAELGDSAVYLCASSLGGSGGANEQFFGPGTRLTVL.

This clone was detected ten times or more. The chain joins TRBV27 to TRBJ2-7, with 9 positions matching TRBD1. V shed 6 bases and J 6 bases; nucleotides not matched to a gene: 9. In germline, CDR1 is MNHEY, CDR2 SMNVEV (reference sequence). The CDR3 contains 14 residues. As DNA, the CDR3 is TGTGCCAGCAGCTTGGGACAGGGAAGTCCCGAGCAGTACTTC. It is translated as CASSLGQGSPEQYF.

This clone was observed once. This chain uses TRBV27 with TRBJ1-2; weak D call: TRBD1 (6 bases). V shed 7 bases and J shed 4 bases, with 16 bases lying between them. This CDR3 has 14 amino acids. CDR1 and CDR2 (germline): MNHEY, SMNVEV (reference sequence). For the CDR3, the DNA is TGTGCCAGCAAGTTTGCAGGACAGTCCTATGGCTACACCTTC. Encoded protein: CASKFAGQSYGYTF.

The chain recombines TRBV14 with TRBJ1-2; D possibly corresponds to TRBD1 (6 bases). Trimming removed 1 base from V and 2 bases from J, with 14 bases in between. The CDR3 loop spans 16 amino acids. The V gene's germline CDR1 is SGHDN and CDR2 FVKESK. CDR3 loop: CASSQVAQGPNYGYTF. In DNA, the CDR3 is TGTGCCAGCAGCCAAGTAGCTCAGGGGCCCAACTATGGCTACACCTTC.

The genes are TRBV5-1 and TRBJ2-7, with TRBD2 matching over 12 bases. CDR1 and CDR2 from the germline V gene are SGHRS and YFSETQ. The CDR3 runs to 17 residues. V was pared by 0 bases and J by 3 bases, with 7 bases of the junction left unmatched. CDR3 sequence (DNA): TGCGCCAGCAGCTTGGGACTAGCGGGGGCCACCTACTACGAGCAGTACTTC. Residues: CASSLGLAGATYYEQYF.

The CDR3 DNA reads TGTGCCAGCAGTGAAAGGAGAGATCAAGAGACCCAGTACTTC. Residues: CASSERRDQETQYF. J is TRBJ2-5 and V is TRBV25-1, with unresolved D. Germline CDR1 is MGHDK and CDR2 is SYGVNS. The CDR3 has 14 amino acids. The germline V and J ends were trimmed by 2 bases and 2 bases, with 9 bases remaining between them.

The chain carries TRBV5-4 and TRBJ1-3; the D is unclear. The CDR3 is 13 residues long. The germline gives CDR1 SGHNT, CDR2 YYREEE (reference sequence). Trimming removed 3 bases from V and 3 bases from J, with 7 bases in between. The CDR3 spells CASSSFSGNTIYF. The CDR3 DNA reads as TGTGCCAGCAGCTCGTTTAGTGGAAACACCATATATTTT.

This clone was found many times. As DNA, the CDR3 is TGCGCCAGCAGCCAAGGCGGGGAAGCGGGAGATACGCAGTATTTT. This sequence encodes CASSQGGEAGDTQYF. The chain employs TRBV4-1 and TRBJ2-3; tentatively, D is TRBD2 (6 bases). This CDR3 has 15 residues. V was trimmed by 1 base and J by 5 bases, leaving 13 bases between them. Germline CDR1 is MGHRA and CDR2 is YSYEKL.

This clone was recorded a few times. Written as DNA, the CDR3 is TGTGCCAGCAGTGTTATAGCGGGCTCCTACGAGCAGTACTTC. Translation: CASSVIAGSYEQYF. The gene calls are TRBV27 and TRBJ2-7, with TRBD2 identical over 7 bases. The CDR3 is 14 amino acids. Unmatched junction bases numbered 4, after V lost 5 bases and J lost 0 bases. Germline V gives CDR1 MNHEY, CDR2 SMNVEV (reference sequence).

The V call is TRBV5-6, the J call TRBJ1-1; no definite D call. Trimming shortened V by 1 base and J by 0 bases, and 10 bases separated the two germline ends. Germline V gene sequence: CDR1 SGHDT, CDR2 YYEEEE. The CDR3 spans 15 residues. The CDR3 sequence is CASSLNTRLNTEAFF. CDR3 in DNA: TGTGCCAGCAGCTTGAACACCCGGTTGAACACTGAAGCTTTCTTT.

CDR3 amino acids: CAGHRAGELFF. DNA of the CDR3: TGTGCCGGGCATCGGGCCGGGGAGCTGTTTTTT. The chain recombines TRBV30 with TRBJ2-2, with no clear D. The germline CDR1 and CDR2 sequences are GTSNPN and SVGIG (reference sequence). The CDR3 consists of 11 residues. V dropped 8 bases and J dropped 6 bases, with 10 bases sitting between them.

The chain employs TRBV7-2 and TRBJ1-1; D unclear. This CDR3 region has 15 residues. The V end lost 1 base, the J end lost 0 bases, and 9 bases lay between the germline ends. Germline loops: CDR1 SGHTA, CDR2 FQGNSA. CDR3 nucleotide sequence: TGTGCCAGCAGCTTAGGCGTCAGGATGAACACTGAAGCTTTCTTT. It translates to CASSLGVRMNTEAFF. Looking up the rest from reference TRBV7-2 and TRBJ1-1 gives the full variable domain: GAGVSQSPSNKVTEKGKDVELRCDPISGHTALYWYRQSLGQGLEFLIYFQGNSAPDKSGLPSDRFSAERTGGSVSTLTIQRTQQEDSAVYLCASSLGVRMNTEAFFGQGTRLTVV.

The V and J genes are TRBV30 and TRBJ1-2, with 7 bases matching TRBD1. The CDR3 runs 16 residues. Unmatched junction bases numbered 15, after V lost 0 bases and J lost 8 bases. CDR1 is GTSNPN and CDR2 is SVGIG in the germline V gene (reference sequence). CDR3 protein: CAWSVLTGSGVKGYTF. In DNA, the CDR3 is TGTGCCTGGAGTGTACTGACAGGGTCCGGTGTTAAGGGCTACACCTTC.

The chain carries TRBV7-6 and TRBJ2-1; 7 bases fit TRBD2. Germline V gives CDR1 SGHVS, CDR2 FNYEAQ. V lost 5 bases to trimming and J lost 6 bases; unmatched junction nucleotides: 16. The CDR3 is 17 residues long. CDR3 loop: CASSPAHGTTPVNEQFF. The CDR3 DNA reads TGTGCCAGCAGCCCAGCCCATGGGACTACCCCCGTCAATGAGCAGTTCTTC.

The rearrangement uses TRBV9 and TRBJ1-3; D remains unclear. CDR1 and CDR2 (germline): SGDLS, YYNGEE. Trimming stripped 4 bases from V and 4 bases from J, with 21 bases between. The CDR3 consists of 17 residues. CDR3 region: CASSPRVVIQAGNTIYF. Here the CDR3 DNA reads TGTGCCAGCAGCCCTCGAGTAGTGATCCAGGCCGGAAACACCATATATTTT.

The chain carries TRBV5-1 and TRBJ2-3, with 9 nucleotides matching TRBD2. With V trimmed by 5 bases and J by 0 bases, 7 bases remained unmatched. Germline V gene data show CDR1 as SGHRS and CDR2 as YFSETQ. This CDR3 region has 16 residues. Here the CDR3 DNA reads TGCGCCAGCAGGCGGCTAGCGGGATCTAGCACAGATACGCAGTATTTT. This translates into CASRRLAGSSTDTQYF.

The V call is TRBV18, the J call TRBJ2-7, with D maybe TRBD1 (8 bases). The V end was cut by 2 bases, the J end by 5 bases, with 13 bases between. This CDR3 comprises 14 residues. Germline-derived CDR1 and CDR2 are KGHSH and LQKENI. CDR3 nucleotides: TGTGCCAGCTCACCAAGACAGGGGAGGGACGAGCAGTACTTC. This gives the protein CASSPRQGRDEQYF.

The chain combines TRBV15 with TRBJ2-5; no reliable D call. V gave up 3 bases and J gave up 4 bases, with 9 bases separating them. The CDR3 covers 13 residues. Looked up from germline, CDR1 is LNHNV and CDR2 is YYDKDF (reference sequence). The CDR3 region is CATSSTRRETQYF. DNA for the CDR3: TGTGCCACCAGCAGTACCCGGAGAGAGACCCAGTACTTC.

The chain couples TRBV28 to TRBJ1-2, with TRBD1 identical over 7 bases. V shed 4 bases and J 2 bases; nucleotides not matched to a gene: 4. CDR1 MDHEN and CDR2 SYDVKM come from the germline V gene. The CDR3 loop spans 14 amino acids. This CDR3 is CASSSPTGNYGYTF. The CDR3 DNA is TGTGCCAGCAGTTCCCCGACAGGGAACTATGGCTACACCTTC.

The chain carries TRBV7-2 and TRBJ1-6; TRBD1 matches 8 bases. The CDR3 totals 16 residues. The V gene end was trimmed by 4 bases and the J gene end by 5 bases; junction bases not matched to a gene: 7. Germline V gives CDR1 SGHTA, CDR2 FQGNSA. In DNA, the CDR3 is TGTGCCAGCAGCTCCCAGGGGGCGAGCAATAATTCACCCCTCCACTTT. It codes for CASSSQGASNNSPLHF.